The sequence of this T cell receptor (beta chain) was determined in a study of cytomegalovirus exposure and HLA in healthy donors. Notes on the study in general: An analysis done earlier found most TCR beta V segments productive about 87% or about 30% of the time. TRBV6-2, TRBV6-3 and other indistinguishable V segments were excluded.

In the PCR, 60 Vbeta and 13 Jbeta primers were used. Original processing methods: A later analysis counted around 74 million unique TCR beta chains, around 11 million shared. Only in-frame clones appear in the TCRdb table, and some are missing; sequencing was by immunoSEQ multiplex PCR. The V and J calls and the clone size are those of that table, but D and trimming were determined from the DNA. The sample yields some 120,000 clones, about three quarters seen once. Germline V gene sequence: CDR1 MDHEN, CDR2 SYDVKM. The junction had 5 bases not matched to a gene; V was cut back by 6 bases and J by 2 bases. This CDR3 spans 16 amino acids. Details on this clone: Its target is unknown.

The chain recombines TRBV28 with TRBJ1-4; the match to TRBD1 covers 11 bases. What was sequenced was PBMCs. This sequence originates from a man younger than 40 in good health and CMV-seronegative. The CDR3 sequence: CASRGQGEGTNEKLFF. DNA for the CDR3: TGTGCCAGCAGGGGACAGGGGGAGGGCACTAATGAAAAACTGTTTTTT.